This TCR beta chain was obtained from a study of cytomegalovirus exposure and HLA in healthy donors. The wider study: Membership in the Caucasian-associated ancestry cluster was found for 81% of nearly 400 genotyped donors. Whole-study findings and limits: HLA alleles showed associations with some 15,000 TCR beta sequences in a later analysis, at a 0.05 false discovery rate.

As concerns this clone: Its antigen is undetermined.

Amplification used 60 Vbeta primers and 13 Jbeta primers. The data were produced by immunoSEQ multiplex PCR, yet TCRdb's version contains in-frame clones alone and is incomplete. This table has under 120,000 clones, 70% appearing once. Germline V CDR1 and CDR2: MDHEN, SYDVKM. The CDR3 has 11 residues. Sample: PBMCs. The rearrangement joins TRBV28 to TRBJ2-3; D unclear. The TCR was taken from a man aged 40-55 years in good health and CMV-seropositive. The CDR3 DNA reads TGTGGGGCCGCTAGCACAGATACGCAGTATTTT. This translates into CGAASTDTQYF.